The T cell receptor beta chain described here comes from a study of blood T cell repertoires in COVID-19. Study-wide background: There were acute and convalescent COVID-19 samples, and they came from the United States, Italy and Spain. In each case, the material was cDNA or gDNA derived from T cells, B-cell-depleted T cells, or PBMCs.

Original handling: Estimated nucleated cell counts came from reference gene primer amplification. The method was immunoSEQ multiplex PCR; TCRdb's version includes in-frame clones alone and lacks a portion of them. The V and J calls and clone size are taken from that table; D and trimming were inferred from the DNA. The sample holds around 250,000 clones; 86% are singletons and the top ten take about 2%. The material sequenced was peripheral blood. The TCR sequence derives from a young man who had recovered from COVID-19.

CDR3 loop: CASSEGTGVWGEQFF. CDR3 coding DNA: TGTGCCAGCAGTGAGGGGACAGGGGTATGGGGTGAGCAGTTCTTC. The chain carries TRBV6-1 and TRBJ2-1, with TRBD1 matching over 10 bases. This CDR3 region has 15 residues. Germline V CDR1 and CDR2: MNHNS, SASEGT. The junction had 8 bases not matched to a gene; V was cut back by 3 bases and J by 9 bases.